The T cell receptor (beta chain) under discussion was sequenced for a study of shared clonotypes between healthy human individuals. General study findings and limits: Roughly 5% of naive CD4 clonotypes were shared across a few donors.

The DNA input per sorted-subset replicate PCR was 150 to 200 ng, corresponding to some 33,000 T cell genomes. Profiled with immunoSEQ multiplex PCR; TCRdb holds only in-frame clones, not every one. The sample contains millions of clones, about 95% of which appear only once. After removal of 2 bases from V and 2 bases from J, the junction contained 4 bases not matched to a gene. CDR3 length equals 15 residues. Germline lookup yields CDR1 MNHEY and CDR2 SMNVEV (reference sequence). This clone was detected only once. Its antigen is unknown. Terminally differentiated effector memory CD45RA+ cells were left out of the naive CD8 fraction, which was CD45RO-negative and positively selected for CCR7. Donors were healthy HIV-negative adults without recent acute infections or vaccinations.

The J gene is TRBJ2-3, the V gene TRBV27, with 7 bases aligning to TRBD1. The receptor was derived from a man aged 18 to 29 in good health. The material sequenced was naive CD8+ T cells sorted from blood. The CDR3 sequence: CASSLGTDSTDTQYF. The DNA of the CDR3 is TGTGCCAGCAGTTTAGGGACAGATTCCACAGATACGCAGTATTTT.